Here is one T cell receptor (beta chain) with its context. Its specificity is not known. This entry comes from a study of cytomegalovirus exposure and HLA in healthy donors. Overall study findings and caveats: A missense variant in DCLRE1C was later tied to TCR beta V- and J-gene trimming.

This PCR relied on a set of 60 Vbeta primers and 13 Jbeta primers. Measured with immunoSEQ multiplex PCR; TCRdb has only the in-frame clones, and not every one. The table lists under 250,000 clones, 75% to 80% of them singletons. Trimming shortened V by 5 bases and J by 1 base, and 5 bases separated the two germline ends. This CDR3 is built from 12 residues. Per the germline V gene, CDR1 is SEHNR and CDR2 is FQNEAQ (reference sequence). The chain employs TRBV7-9 and TRBJ1-1, with unresolved D. The receptor's source is a male donor in good health and CMV-seronegative. The source material was PBMCs. The CDR3 DNA reads TGTGCCAGCAGCCCCAGGAACACTGAAGCTTTCTTT. Protein: CASSPRNTEAFF.